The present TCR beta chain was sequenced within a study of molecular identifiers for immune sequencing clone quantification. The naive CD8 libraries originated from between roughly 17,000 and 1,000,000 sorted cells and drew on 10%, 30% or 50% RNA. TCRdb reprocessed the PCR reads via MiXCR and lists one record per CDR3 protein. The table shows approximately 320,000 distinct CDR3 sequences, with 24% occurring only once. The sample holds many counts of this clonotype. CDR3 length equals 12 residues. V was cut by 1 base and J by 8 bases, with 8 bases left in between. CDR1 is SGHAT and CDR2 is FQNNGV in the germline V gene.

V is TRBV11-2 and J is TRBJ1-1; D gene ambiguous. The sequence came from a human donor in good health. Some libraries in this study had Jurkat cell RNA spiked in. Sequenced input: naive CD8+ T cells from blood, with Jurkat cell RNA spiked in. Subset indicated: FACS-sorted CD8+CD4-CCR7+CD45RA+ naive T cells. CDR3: CASSLGRHEAFF. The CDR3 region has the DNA TGTGCCAGCAGCTTAGGGAGGCACGAAGCTTTCTTT.